These 22 T cell receptor beta chains originate from one sample sequenced in a study of shared clonotypes between healthy human individuals. Terminally differentiated effector memory CD45RA+ cells were excluded from the naive CD8 cells, which were CD45RO-negative and positively selected for CCR7. The protocol was immunoSEQ multiplex PCR, while the TCRdb copy is restricted to in-frame clones and leaves out a portion. This sample has about 2 million clones, with about 95% found just once. The sequencing sample was made of naive CD8+ T cells sorted from blood. The receptors stem from a man between 18 and 29 years old in good health.

The J gene is TRBJ2-1, the V gene TRBV7-9; D gene ambiguous. This CDR3 has 14 residues. V dropped 1 base and J dropped 0 bases, with 4 bases sitting between them. Per germline, CDR1 SEHNR and CDR2 FQNEAQ (reference sequence). Here the CDR3 reads CASSLGLSYNEQFF. The CDR3 DNA follows: TGTGCCAGCAGCTTAGGGCTCTCCTACAATGAGCAGTTCTTC.

This chain connects TRBV6-5 to TRBJ2-3; D unclear. V was cut by 2 bases and J by 4 bases, with 7 bases left in between. The CDR3 runs to 13 residues. Germline V CDR1 and CDR2: MNHEY, SVGAGI. CDR3 DNA sequence: TGTGCCAGCAGTTACAAAGTTGCAGATACGCAGTATTTT. Its protein is CASSYKVADTQYF.

The V and J genes are TRBV2 and TRBJ1-1, with D unresolved. The germline CDR1 and CDR2 sequences are SNHLY and FYNNEI. Trimming removed 7 bases from V and 6 bases from J, with 12 bases in between. CDR3 size: 12 residues. CDR3 protein: CASKWSIPEAFF. The CDR3 region has the DNA TGTGCCAGCAAGTGGAGTATCCCTGAAGCTTTCTTT.

V is TRBV13 and J is TRBJ2-1; no clear D. Germline assignment: CDR1 PRHDT and CDR2 FYEKMQ (reference sequence). The ends were cut back, 8 bases at V and 0 bases at J, with 14 bases in the middle. The CDR3 spans 15 residues. The CDR3 sequence: CASSEAPSSYNEQFF. CDR3 DNA: TGTGCCAGCTCAGAGGCTCCGAGCTCCTACAATGAGCAGTTCTTC.

This chain connects TRBV27 to TRBJ1-5; D perhaps matches TRBD1 (5 bases). Germline lookup yields CDR1 MNHEY and CDR2 SMNVEV (reference sequence). The V end was cut by 4 bases, the J end by 1 base, with 8 bases between. CDR3 size: 14 residues. The CDR3 DNA follows: TGTGCCAGCAGTTCCCGGGGGAGCAATCAGCCCCAGCATTTT. Amino acid sequence: CASSSRGSNQPQHF.

The genes are TRBV10-3 and TRBJ2-7; TRBD2 might be the D (6 bases). The CDR3 has 13 residues. CDR1 and CDR2 (germline): ENHRY, SYGVKD. The germline V and J ends were trimmed by 3 bases and 2 bases, with 8 bases remaining between them. Here the CDR3 reads CAISEPGAYEQYF. The CDR3 region has the DNA TGTGCCATCAGTGAACCGGGGGCCTACGAGCAGTACTTC.

The rearrangement joins TRBV2 to TRBJ2-1, with D uncertain. CDR1 and CDR2 (germline): SNHLY, FYNNEI. The CDR3 covers 15 residues. V lost 6 bases, J lost 0 bases, and 12 bases lay in between. The CDR3 nucleotides read TGTGCCAGCAGCCCGGGTCCAAGCTCCTACAATGAGCAGTTCTTC. Its translation is CASSPGPSSYNEQFF.

This rearrangement joins TRBV2 to TRBJ1-4; unclear D gene. CDR3 length: 13 residues. The V and J ends lost 3 bases and 8 bases respectively, with 10 bases between them. Germline V gives CDR1 SNHLY, CDR2 FYNNEI. CDR3 protein: CASSDNGNEKLFF. For the CDR3, the DNA is TGTGCCAGCAGTGACAATGGGAACGAAAAACTGTTTTTT.

CDR3 sequence: CASNFGGVNFF. CDR3 in DNA: TGTGCCAGCAATTTCGGAGGGGTGAACTTCTTT. V and J are TRBV28 and TRBJ1-1; tentatively, D is TRBD1 (5 bases). This CDR3 comprises 11 residues. CDR1 and CDR2 (germline): MDHEN, SYDVKM. V was trimmed by 7 bases and J by 14 bases, leaving 17 bases between them.

To note about this clone: Other DNA sequences in the sample encode the same CDR3. The chain has TRBV7-9 and TRBJ2-5; 9 nucleotides agree with TRBD2. CDR1 and CDR2 (germline): SEHNR, FQNEAQ (reference sequence). V was pared by 1 base and J by 1 base, with 1 base of the junction left unmatched. The CDR3 totals 15 residues. In nucleotides, the CDR3 is TGTGCCAGCAGCTTAGTGGGACTAGCCCAAGAGACCCAGTACTTC. Translated: CASSLVGLAQETQYF. Filled out from reference TRBV7-9 and TRBJ2-5, the complete variable domain reads DTGVSQNPRHKITKRGQNVTFRCDPISEHNRLYWYRQTLGQGPEFLTYFQNEAQLEKSRLLSDRFSAERPKGSFSTLEIQRTEQGDSAMYLCASSLVGLAQETQYFGPGTRLLVL.

This CDR3 reads CASSHVTFGGEETQYF. In DNA, the CDR3 is TGTGCCAGCAGCCACGTCACGTTTGGGGGCGAAGAGACCCAGTACTTC. This chain uses TRBV11-3 with TRBJ2-5; D might be TRBD1 (6 bases). Per germline, CDR1 SGHNT and CDR2 YENEEA. This CDR3 contains 16 residues. Trimming cost V 5 bases and J 3 bases, with 19 bases left between them.

Points on this clone: This specimen includes other DNA sequences encoding the same CDR3. The gene calls are TRBV30 and TRBJ1-2, with 7 bases aligning to TRBD1. Trimming cost V 0 bases and J 4 bases; bases outside gene matches: 5. CDR3 size: 14 residues. CDR1 and CDR2 from the germline V gene are GTSNPN and SVGIG (reference sequence). CDR3 nucleotide sequence: TGTGCCTGGAGTGTAGACGGGACAGCCTATGGCTACACCTTC. Encoded protein: CAWSVDGTAYGYTF. Full variable domain (missing parts from reference TRBV30 and TRBJ1-2): SQTIHQWPATLVQPVGSPLSLECTVEGTSNPNLYWYRQAAGRGLQLLFYSVGIGQISSEVPQNLSASRPQDRQFILSSKKLLLSDSGFYLCAWSVDGTAYGYTFGSGTRLTVV.

This sequence joins TRBV7-2 and TRBJ1-2, with D perhaps matching TRBD1 (6 bases). Germline-derived CDR1 and CDR2 are SGHTA and FQGNSA. CDR3 length equals 14 residues. With 6 bases removed from V and 4 bases from J, the gap between germline ends came to 15 bases. CDR3 sequence: CASSHPTGLYGYTF. As DNA, the CDR3 is TGTGCCAGCAGTCATCCCACAGGGCTCTATGGCTACACCTTC.

CDR3 sequence: CASSQDLRDRGSNSPLHF. The CDR3 nucleotides read TGCGCCAGCAGCCAAGATCTGCGGGACAGGGGTTCTAATTCACCCCTCCACTTT. The V call is TRBV4-3, the J call TRBJ1-6; 10 bases are a match to TRBD1. Germline CDR1 and CDR2: LGHNA and YSLEER. CDR3 length equals 18 residues. J gave up 6 bases and V 0 bases, and 8 bases lay outside the gene matches.

The CDR3, as DNA: TGTGCCGTAGGGACAGGGGAAAACTACGAGCAGTACTTC. This translates into CAVGTGENYEQYF. The V call is TRBV7-2, the J call TRBJ2-7; 10 bases are shared with TRBD1. J lost 3 bases, V lost 11 bases, and 7 bases had no gene match. This CDR3 contains 13 residues. Per germline, CDR1 SGHTA and CDR2 FQGNSA. The whole variable domain, filled in from reference TRBV7-2 and TRBJ2-7, reads GAGVSQSPSNKVTEKGKDVELRCDPISGHTALYWYRQSLGQGLEFLIYFQGNSAPDKSGLPSDRFSAERTGGSVSTLTIQRTQQEDSAVYLCAVGTGENYEQYFGPGTRLTVT.

The V and J genes are TRBV10-3 and TRBJ2-7, with 9 nucleotides matching TRBD2. From germline, CDR1 is ENHRY and CDR2 SYGVKD. CDR3 length: 19 residues. Losses at the gene ends were 3 bases for V and 2 bases for J; bases not matched to a gene: 17. CDR3 region: CAISDVDRGVAGAPYEQYF. CDR3 nucleotide sequence: TGTGCCATCAGTGATGTGGACAGAGGGGTAGCGGGAGCCCCCTACGAGCAGTACTTC.

The rearrangement joins TRBV6-4 to TRBJ2-7, with D possibly matching TRBD1 (6 bases). Germline CDR1 reads MRHNA; CDR2 reads SNTAGT. The CDR3 is 15 residues long. V was trimmed by 6 bases and J by 3 bases, leaving 18 bases between them. For the CDR3, the DNA is TGTGCCAGCAGCCCCCCACACAGGGAAGGCTACGAGCAGTACTTC. As protein: CASSPPHREGYEQYF.

The chain employs TRBV4-1 and TRBJ1-5; D is perhaps TRBD1 (5 bases). This CDR3 comprises 15 residues. V was clipped by 1 base and J by 9 bases, with 16 bases between them. Germline CDR1 MGHRA, CDR2 YSYEKL. The CDR3, as DNA: TGCGCCAGCAGCCAAGTTCACAGCGGGGGTTCGCCCCAGCATTTT. Protein sequence: CASSQVHSGGSPQHF.

CDR3 amino acids: CASSESADTQYF. Written as DNA, the CDR3 is TGCGCCAGCAGTGAGTCCGCAGATACGCAGTATTTT. V usage is TRBV10-2 and J usage is TRBJ2-3; D gene uncertain. The CDR3 consists of 12 residues. V was cut by 0 bases and J by 4 bases, with 2 bases left in between. Germline V gene lookup returns CDR1 WSHSY and CDR2 SAAADI.

This chain connects TRBV7-9 to TRBJ2-7; D is perhaps TRBD1 (6 bases). CDR3 length equals 12 residues. Germline CDR1 and CDR2: SEHNR and FQNEAQ (reference sequence). V lost 5 bases and J lost 1, with 6 bases in between. The CDR3 reads CASSDRSYEQYF. In DNA form, the CDR3 reads TGTGCCAGCAGCGACAGGTCCTACGAGCAGTACTTC.

For the CDR3, the DNA is TGTGCCAGCAGTTTACGGGCAGGCCTCACCGGGGAGCTGTTTTTT. Translating gives CASSLRAGLTGELFF. V and J are TRBV27 and TRBJ2-2; D is unclear. The germline V and J ends were trimmed by 2 bases and 4 bases, with 11 bases remaining between them. The CDR3 extends over 15 amino acids. In germline, CDR1 is MNHEY, CDR2 SMNVEV (reference sequence).

The chain carries TRBV6-6 and TRBJ2-3; no definite D call. Germline CDR1 MNHNY, CDR2 SVGAGI (reference sequence). This CDR3 contains 15 residues. Trimming pared 2 bases from V and 0 bases from J, leaving 9 bases between. Written as DNA, the CDR3 is TGTGCCAGCAGTTACGCGGAGTCTAGCACAGATACGCAGTATTTT. Translating gives CASSYAESSTDTQYF.